This T cell receptor (beta chain) was sequenced for a study of T cells in Graves' hyperthyroidism and ophthalmopathy. In germline, CDR1 is LNHDA, CDR2 SQIVND (reference sequence). The CDR3 has 13 amino acids. V lost 10 bases and J 4 bases, leaving 17 bases between the germline ends. This clonotype has a count of ten or more. For the diagnoses, clinical symptoms, serum thyroxine and TRAb, thyroid ultrasound and orbital computed tomography were used. A roughly 9.3 ml volume of fresh peripheral blood provided the PBMCs. Authors of the study amplified TCR beta CDR3 regions from RNA transcripts. With the HTBI primer set, the TCR CDR3 went through a first round of RT-PCR. TCRdb fed the multiplex PCR reads into MiXCR, producing one record per CDR3 protein. The sample lists 95,000 to 100,000 distinct CDR3 sequences; over 50% were seen once.

This TCR was recovered from a woman in her forties with Graves' hyperthyroidism. The sequenced sample consisted of blood. J is TRBJ2-7 and V is TRBV19; D might be TRBD1 (5 bases). This CDR3 reads CATSPRQGYEQYF. For the CDR3, the DNA is TGTGCCACCTCCCCCCGGCAGGGTTACGAGCAGTACTTC.